This T cell receptor beta chain was found in a study of CD8 T cells in Susac syndrome. About the research overall: Patients with Susac syndrome were therapy-naive, on corticosteroids, or on intravenous immunoglobulin alone at blood draw.

Reverse transcription of roughly 0.45 to 1 ug RNA was performed with random hexamers. Across 54 Vbeta and 13 Jbeta, TCR beta CDR3 was amplified with immunoSEQ multiplex PCR. TCRdb itself ran the immunoSEQ multiplex PCR reads through MiXCR, one entry per CDR3 protein. The repertoire holds 95,000 to 150,000 distinct CDR3 sequences, with 96% as singletons. The CDR3 runs 12 residues. Trimming pared 0 bases from V and 10 bases from J, leaving 7 bases between. Looked up from germline, CDR1 is MNHNY and CDR2 is SVGAGI (reference sequence). TEMRA cells were FACS-enriched, with CD8+ and CD4+ T cells isolated negatively.

Material for sequencing was CD4+ T cells from PBMCs. V usage is TRBV6-6 and J usage is TRBJ1-5, with D unclear. The clonotype was recovered from a human donor with Susac syndrome. The CDR3 bases are TGTGCCAGCAGTTACTCGAATGAACCCCAGCATTTT. Translation: CASSYSNEPQHF.